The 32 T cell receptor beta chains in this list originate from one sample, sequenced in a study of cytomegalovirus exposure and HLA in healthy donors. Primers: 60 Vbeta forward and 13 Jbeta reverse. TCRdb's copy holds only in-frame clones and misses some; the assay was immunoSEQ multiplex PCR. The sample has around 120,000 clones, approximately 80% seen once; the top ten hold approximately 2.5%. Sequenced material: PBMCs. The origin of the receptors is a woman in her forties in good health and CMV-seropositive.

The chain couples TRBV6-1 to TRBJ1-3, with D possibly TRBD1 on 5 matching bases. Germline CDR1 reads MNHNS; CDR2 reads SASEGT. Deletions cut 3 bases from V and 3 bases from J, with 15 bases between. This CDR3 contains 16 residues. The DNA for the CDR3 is TGTGCCAGCAGTGAGGGGCCTGGTACACGTGGAAACACCATATATTTT. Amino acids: CASSEGPGTRGNTIYF.

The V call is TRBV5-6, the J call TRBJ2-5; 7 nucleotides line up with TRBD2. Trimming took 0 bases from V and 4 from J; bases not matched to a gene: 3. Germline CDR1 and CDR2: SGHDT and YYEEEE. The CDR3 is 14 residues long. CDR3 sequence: CASSLGGGGETQYF. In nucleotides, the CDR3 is TGTGCCAGCAGCTTGGGGGGGGGAGGAGAGACCCAGTACTTC.

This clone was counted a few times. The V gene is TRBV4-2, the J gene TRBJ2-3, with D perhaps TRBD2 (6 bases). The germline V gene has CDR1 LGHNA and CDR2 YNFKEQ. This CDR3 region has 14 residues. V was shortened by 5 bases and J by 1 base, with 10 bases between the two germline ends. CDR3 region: CASSSTSRTDTQYF. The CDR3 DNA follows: TGTGCCAGCAGCAGTACTAGCCGCACAGATACGCAGTATTTT.

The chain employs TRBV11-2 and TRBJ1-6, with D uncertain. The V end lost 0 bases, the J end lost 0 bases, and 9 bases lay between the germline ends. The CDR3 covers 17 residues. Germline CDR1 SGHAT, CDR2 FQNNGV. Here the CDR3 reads CASSLDRALSYNSPLHF. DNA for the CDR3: TGTGCCAGCAGCTTAGATCGCGCCCTCTCCTATAATTCACCCCTCCACTTT.

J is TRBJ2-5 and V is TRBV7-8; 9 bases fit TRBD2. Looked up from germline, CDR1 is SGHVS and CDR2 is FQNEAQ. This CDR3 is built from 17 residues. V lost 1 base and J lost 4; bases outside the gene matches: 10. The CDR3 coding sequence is TGTGCCAGCAGCTTAGTCGGGTCTAGCGGGACCGGAGAGACCCAGTACTTC. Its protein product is CASSLVGSSGTGETQYF. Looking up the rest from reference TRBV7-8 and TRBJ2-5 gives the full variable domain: GAGVSQSPRYKVAKRGQDVALRCDPISGHVSLFWYQQALGQGPEFLTYFQNEAQLDKSGLPSDRFFAERPEGSVSTLKIQRTQQEDSAVYLCASSLVGSSGTGETQYFGPGTRLLVL.

The CDR3 region has the DNA TGTGCCAGCAGCCAAACTAGGACAGATACGCAGTATTTT. Amino acid sequence: CASSQTRTDTQYF. The chain recombines TRBV4-2 with TRBJ2-3; D perhaps matches TRBD2 (5 bases). Trimming stripped 2 bases from V and 3 bases from J, with 6 bases between. Germline V CDR1 and CDR2: LGHNA, YNFKEQ. The CDR3 has 13 amino acids.

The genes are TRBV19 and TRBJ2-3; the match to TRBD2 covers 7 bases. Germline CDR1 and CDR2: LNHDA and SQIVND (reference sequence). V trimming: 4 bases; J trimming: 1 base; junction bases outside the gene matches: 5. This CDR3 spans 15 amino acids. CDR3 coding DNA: TGTGCCAGTAGTACTTGGCGGGAGCGCACAGATACGCAGTATTTT. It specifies CASSTWRERTDTQYF.

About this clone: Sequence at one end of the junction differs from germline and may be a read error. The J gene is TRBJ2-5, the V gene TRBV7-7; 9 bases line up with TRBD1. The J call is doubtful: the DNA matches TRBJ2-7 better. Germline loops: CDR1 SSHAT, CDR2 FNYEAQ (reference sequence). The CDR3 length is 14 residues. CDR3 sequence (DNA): TGTGCTAGCAGCCGGGACAGGGACTCCTACGAGCAGTACTTC. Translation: CASSRDRDSYEQYF.

In DNA form, the CDR3 reads TGTGCCAGCAGCCAAAGGGGGACAGTGATGAACACTGAAGCTTTCTTT. Translating it yields CASSQRGTVMNTEAFF. The rearrangement joins TRBV7-9 to TRBJ1-1; 7 nucleotides agree with TRBD1. CDR1 SEHNR and CDR2 FQNEAQ come from the germline V gene (reference sequence). The J segment lost 0 bases and the V segment lost 5 bases, leaving 9 bases of the junction unmatched. There are 16 residues in the CDR3.

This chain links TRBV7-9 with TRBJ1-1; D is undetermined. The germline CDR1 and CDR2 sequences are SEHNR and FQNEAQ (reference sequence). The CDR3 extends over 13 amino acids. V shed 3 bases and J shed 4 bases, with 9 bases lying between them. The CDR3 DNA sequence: TGTGCCAGCAGCTTGACGGGATCCACTGAAGCTTTCTTT. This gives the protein CASSLTGSTEAFF.

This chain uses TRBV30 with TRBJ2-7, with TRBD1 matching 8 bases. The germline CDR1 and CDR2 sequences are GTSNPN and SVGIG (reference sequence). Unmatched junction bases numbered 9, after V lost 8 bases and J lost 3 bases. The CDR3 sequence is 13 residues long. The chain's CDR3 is CAQQGDQHYEQYF. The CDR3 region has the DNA TGTGCCCAACAGGGGGACCAACACTACGAGCAGTACTTC.

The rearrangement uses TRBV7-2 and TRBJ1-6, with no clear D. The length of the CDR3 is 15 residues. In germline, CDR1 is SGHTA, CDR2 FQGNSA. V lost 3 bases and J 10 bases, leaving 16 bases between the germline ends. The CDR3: CASSLEDVGRSPLHF. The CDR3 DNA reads TGTGCCAGCAGCTTGGAGGACGTGGGGAGATCACCCCTCCACTTT.

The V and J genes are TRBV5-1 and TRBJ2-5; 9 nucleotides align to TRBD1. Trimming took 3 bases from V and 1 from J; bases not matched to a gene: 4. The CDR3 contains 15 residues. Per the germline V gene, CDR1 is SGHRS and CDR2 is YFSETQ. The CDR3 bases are TGCGCCAGCAGCTCGGGACAGGGTTCCCAAGAGACCCAGTACTTC. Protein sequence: CASSSGQGSQETQYF.

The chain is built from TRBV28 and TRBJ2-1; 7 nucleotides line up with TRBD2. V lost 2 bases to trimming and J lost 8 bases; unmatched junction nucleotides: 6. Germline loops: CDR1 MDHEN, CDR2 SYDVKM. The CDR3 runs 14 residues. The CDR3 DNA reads TGTGCCAGCAGTTTAGGGCGGGAGCACCATGAGCAGTTCTTC. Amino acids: CASSLGREHHEQFF.

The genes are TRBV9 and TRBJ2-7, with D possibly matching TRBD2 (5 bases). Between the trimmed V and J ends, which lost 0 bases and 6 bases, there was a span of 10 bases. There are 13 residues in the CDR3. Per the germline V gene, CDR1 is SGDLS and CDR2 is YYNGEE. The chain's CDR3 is CASSVAPGSEQYF. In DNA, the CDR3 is TGTGCCAGCAGCGTAGCCCCGGGATCCGAGCAGTACTTC.

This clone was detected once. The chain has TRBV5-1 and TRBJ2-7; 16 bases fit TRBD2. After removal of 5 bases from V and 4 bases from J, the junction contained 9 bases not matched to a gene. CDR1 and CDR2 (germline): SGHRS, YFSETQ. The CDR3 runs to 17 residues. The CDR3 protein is CASSPGLAGGRSYEQYF. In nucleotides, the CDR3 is TGCGCCAGCAGTCCGGGACTAGCGGGGGGGCGATCGTACGAGCAGTACTTC.

CDR3 sequence (DNA): TGTGCCAGCAGCTTAGCGGGGCTAAAGGATCCTACTGAAGCTTTCTTT. Amino acids: CASSLAGLKDPTEAFF. The gene calls are TRBV7-9 and TRBJ1-1, with D tentatively TRBD1 (5 bases). CDR3 length: 16 amino acids. With 0 bases removed from V and 5 bases from J, the gap between germline ends came to 16 bases. The germline CDR1 and CDR2 sequences are SEHNR and FQNEAQ (reference sequence). The complete variable domain, with remaining parts taken from reference TRBV7-9 and TRBJ1-1, reads DTGVSQNPRHKITKRGQNVTFRCDPISEHNRLYWYRQTLGQGPEFLTYFQNEAQLEKSRLLSDRFSAERPKGSFSTLEIQRTEQGDSAMYLCASSLAGLKDPTEAFFGQGTRLTVV.

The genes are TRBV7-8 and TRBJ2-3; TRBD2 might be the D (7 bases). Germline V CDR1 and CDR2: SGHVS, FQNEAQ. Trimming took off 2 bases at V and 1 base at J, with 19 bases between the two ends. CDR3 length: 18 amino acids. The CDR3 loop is CASSLNAAGAYRTDTQYF. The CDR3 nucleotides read TGTGCCAGCAGCTTAAACGCGGCGGGGGCATATCGCACAGATACGCAGTATTTT.

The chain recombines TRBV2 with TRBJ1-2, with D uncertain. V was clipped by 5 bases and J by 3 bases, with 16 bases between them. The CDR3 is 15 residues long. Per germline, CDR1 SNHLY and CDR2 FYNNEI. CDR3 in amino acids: CASSPLPSGDYGYTF. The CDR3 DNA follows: TGTGCCAGCAGTCCTTTACCTTCCGGGGACTATGGCTACACCTTC.

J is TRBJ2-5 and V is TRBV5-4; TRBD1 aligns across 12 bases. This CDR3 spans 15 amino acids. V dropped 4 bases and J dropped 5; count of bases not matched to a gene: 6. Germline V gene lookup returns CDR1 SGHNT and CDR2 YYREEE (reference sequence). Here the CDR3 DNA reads TGTGCCAGCAGCCGGGACAGGGGGCGCCGGGAGACCCAGTACTTC. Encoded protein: CASSRDRGRRETQYF.

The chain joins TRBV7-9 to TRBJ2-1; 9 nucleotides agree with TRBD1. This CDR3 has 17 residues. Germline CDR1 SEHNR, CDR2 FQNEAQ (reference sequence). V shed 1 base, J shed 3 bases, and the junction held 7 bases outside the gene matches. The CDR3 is CASSLDPGQGLYNEQFF. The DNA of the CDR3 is TGTGCCAGCAGCTTAGACCCGGGACAGGGCCTCTACAATGAGCAGTTCTTC.

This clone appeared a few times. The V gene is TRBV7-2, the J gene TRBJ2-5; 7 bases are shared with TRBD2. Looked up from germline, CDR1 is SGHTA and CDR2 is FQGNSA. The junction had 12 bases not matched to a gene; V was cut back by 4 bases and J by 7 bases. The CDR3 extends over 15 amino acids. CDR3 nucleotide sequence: TGTGCCAGCAGCTGGGACTATAGGGAGAGTAGGACCCAGTACTTC. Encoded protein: CASSWDYRESRTQYF.

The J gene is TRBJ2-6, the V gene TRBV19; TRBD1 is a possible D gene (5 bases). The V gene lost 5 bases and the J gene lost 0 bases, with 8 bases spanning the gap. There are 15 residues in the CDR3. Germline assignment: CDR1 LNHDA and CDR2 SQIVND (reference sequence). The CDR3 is CASSLTGSGANVLTF. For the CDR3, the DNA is TGTGCCAGTAGTTTAACAGGCTCTGGGGCCAACGTCCTGACTTTC.

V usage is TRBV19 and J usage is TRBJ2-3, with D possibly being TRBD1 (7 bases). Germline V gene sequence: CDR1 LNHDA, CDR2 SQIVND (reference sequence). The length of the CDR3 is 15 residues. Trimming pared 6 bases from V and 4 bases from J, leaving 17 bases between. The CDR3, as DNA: TGTGCCAGTAGCAACAGGGGAGGTGGCGCAGATACGCAGTATTTT. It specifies CASSNRGGGADTQYF.

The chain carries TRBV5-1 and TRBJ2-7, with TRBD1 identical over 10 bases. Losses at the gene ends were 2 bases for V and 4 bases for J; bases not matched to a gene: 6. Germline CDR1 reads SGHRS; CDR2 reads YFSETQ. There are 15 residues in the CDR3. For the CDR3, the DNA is TGCGCCAGCAGCTTCGGACAGGGGGTATCTTACGAGCAGTACTTC. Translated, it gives CASSFGQGVSYEQYF.

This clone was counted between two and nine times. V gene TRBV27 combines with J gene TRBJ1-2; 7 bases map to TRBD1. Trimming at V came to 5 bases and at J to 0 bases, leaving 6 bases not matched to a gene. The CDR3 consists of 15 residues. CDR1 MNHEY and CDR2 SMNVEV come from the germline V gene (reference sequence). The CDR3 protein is CASSPRDRSNYGYTF. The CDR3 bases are TGTGCCAGCAGTCCCCGGGACAGATCTAACTATGGCTACACCTTC.

CDR3 protein: CASSQDLGGIMKTQYF. The CDR3 coding sequence is TGCGCCAGCAGCCAAGATCTCGGGGGAATAATGAAGACCCAGTACTTC. The rearrangement links TRBV4-3 to TRBJ2-5; TRBD2 might be the D (6 bases). The CDR3 extends over 16 amino acids. Germline lookup yields CDR1 LGHNA and CDR2 YSLEER. The germline V and J ends were trimmed by 0 bases and 6 bases, with 17 bases remaining between them.

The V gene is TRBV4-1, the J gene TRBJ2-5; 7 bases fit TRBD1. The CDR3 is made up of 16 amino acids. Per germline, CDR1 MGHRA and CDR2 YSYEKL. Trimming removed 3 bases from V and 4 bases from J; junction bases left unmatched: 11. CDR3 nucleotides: TGCGCCAGCAGCCACCCTCGGGACAGACTATCAGAGACCCAGTACTTC. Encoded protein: CASSHPRDRLSETQYF.

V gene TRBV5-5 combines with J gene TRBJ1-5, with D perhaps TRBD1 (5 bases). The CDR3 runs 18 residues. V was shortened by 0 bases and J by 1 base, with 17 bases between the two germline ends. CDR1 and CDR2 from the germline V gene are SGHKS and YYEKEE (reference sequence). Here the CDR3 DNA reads TGTGCCAGCAGCTTGGAAATCTTGGGGCGGGGAAGCAATCAGCCCCAGCATTTT. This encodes CASSLEILGRGSNQPQHF.

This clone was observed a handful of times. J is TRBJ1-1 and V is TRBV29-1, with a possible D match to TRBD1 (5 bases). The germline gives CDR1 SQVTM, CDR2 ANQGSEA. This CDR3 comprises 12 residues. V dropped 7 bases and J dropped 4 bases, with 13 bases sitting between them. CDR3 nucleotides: TGCAGCGGGACGGGGGTCGGCACTGAAGCTTTCTTT. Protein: CSGTGVGTEAFF.

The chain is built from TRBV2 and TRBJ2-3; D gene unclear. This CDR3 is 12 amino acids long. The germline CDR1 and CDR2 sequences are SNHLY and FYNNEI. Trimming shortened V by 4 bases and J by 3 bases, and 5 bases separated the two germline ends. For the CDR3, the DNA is TGTGCCAGCAGTGCCCGGACAGATACGCAGTATTTT. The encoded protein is CASSARTDTQYF.

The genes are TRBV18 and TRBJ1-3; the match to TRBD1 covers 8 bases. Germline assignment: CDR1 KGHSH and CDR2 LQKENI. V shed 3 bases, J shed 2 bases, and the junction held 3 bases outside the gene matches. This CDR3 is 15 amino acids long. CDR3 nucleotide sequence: TGTGCCAGCTCACCTGACAGGGGAACTGGAAACACCATATATTTT. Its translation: CASSPDRGTGNTIYF. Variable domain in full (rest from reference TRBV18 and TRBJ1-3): NAGVMQNPRHLVRRRGQEARLRCSPMKGHSHVYWYRQLPEEGLKFMVYLQKENIIDESGMPKERFSAEFPKEGPSILRIQQVVRGDSAAYFCASSPDRGTGNTIYFGEGSWLTVV.